Listed here are 21 T cell receptor beta chains from one sample, sequenced in a study of CD8+ T cells in alopecia areata. Extraction of RNA preceded its reverse transcription into cDNA, which served as the sequencing template. TCRdb's copy holds only in-frame clones and misses some; the assay was immunoSEQ multiplex PCR. Among about 150,000 clones, roughly 52% were seen once, and the ten largest hold approximately 16%. The sample's treatment: oral pan-JAK inhibitor, 5-10 mg twice daily. Sample: CD8+ T cells sorted from blood, taken at week 4, from a patient treated with tofacitinib. The receptors were sampled from a human donor with alopecia areata.

This clone has only a few counts. V gene TRBV6-5 combines with J gene TRBJ2-2; the D is unclear. The CDR3 contains 11 residues. Germline V gene sequence: CDR1 MNHEY, CDR2 SVGAGI. V was clipped by 5 bases and J by 7 bases, with 5 bases between them. DNA for the CDR3: TGTGCCAGCAGTCAGGTCGGGGAGCTGTTTTTT. Protein: CASSQVGELFF.

This clone was seen a few times. The chain couples TRBV27 to TRBJ1-2; tentatively, D is TRBD1 (6 bases). Per germline, CDR1 MNHEY and CDR2 SMNVEV (reference sequence). V was pared by 3 bases and J by 2 bases, with 13 bases between. The CDR3 contains 15 residues. The DNA for the CDR3 is TGTGCCAGCAGTTTCACAGGGATTCAAAACTATGGCTACACCTTC. Translation gives CASSFTGIQNYGYTF.

There are a few counts of this clone. The chain carries TRBV6-5 and TRBJ2-7, with D uncertain. Germline V gene data show CDR1 as MNHEY and CDR2 as SVGAGI. Trimming left V 4 bases short and J 2 bases short, with 15 bases between. CDR3 size: 15 residues. This CDR3 is CASSSSDLGPYEQYF. Written as DNA, the CDR3 is TGTGCCAGCAGTTCGTCCGATTTGGGTCCCTACGAGCAGTACTTC.

A word on this clone: An end of the junction differs from the germline gene, which may be a read error. The chain employs TRBV7-8 and TRBJ2-2, with D hard to call. The CDR3 totals 14 residues. CDR1 SGHVS and CDR2 FQNEAQ come from the germline V gene. CDR3 amino acids: CASSLVANTGELFF. DNA of the CDR3: TGTGCTAGCAGCTTGGTAGCGAACACCGGGGAGCTGTTTTTT. The full variable domain, with the rest looked up from reference TRBV7-8 and TRBJ2-2, is GAGVSQSPRYKVAKRGQDVALRCDPISGHVSLFWYQQALGQGPEFLTYFQNEAQLDKSGLPSDRFFAERPEGSVSTLKIQRTQQEDSAVYLCASSLVANTGELFFGEGSRLTVL.

The chain has TRBV13 and TRBJ2-1, with unresolved D. The V gene lost 4 bases and the J gene lost 10 bases, with 14 bases spanning the gap. The length of the CDR3 is 13 residues. Germline values: CDR1 PRHDT, CDR2 FYEKMQ (reference sequence). The CDR3 reads CASSSYGYREQFF. The CDR3 DNA reads TGTGCCAGCAGCTCATACGGTTATCGGGAGCAGTTCTTC.

The table lists this clone with a few counts. This chain uses TRBV29-1 with TRBJ2-3, with D possibly TRBD2 on 6 matching bases. CDR1 is SQVTM and CDR2 is ANQGSEA in the germline V gene. This CDR3 spans 13 amino acids. V was pared by 4 bases and J by 2 bases, with 10 bases between. CDR3 loop: CSVVLANTDTQYF. The CDR3 coding sequence is TGCAGCGTTGTACTAGCCAACACAGATACGCAGTATTTT.

The V and J genes are TRBV7-9 and TRBJ1-2; no clear D. The germline V and J ends were trimmed by 1 base and 5 bases, with 14 bases remaining between them. Germline-derived CDR1 and CDR2 are SEHNR and FQNEAQ (reference sequence). The CDR3 sequence is 15 residues long. CDR3 bases: TGTGCCAGCAGCTTAGGAACGGGGATTGGGTATGGCTACACCTTC. Protein: CASSLGTGIGYGYTF.

This clone was counted once. The J gene is TRBJ2-3, the V gene TRBV6-5; 7 nucleotides match TRBD2. Germline V CDR1 and CDR2: MNHEY, SVGAGI. This CDR3 spans 14 amino acids. The V and J ends lost 5 bases and 4 bases, in that order; junction bases with no gene match: 6. In nucleotides, the CDR3 is TGTGCCAGCAGTGAACGGGGGGAGGCAGATACGCAGTATTTT. Its protein is CASSERGEADTQYF.

This clone showed up just a few times. This sequence joins TRBV6-5 and TRBJ2-3, with 8 bases lining up with TRBD2. The germline V gene has CDR1 MNHEY and CDR2 SVGAGI. The V segment lost 4 bases and the J segment 5 bases; nucleotides outside the gene matches: 5. The CDR3 has 14 amino acids. Written as DNA, the CDR3 is TGTGCCAGCAGTTCTCCCCGGGAGGGAGATACGCAGTATTTT. Encoded protein: CASSSPREGDTQYF.

This clone has only one observation. V gene TRBV27 combines with J gene TRBJ2-2; 7 nucleotides line up with TRBD1. The CDR3 runs to 19 residues. With V trimmed by 5 bases and J by 0 bases, 15 bases remained unmatched. Germline loops: CDR1 MNHEY, CDR2 SMNVEV (reference sequence). The CDR3 sequence: CASSKIPGTAWTNTGELFF. CDR3 DNA: TGTGCCAGCAGTAAAATTCCCGGGACAGCCTGGACGAACACCGGGGAGCTGTTTTTT.

V is TRBV6-5 and J is TRBJ1-3; D might be TRBD1 (6 bases). Deletions cut 7 bases from V and 4 bases from J, with 17 bases between. The V gene's germline CDR1 is MNHEY and CDR2 SVGAGI. CDR3 length: 15 residues. For the CDR3, the DNA is TGTGCCAGCACTTCCAGGCCAAGGGGGGGAAACACCATATATTTT. This encodes CASTSRPRGGNTIYF.

This chain joins TRBV29-1 and TRBJ2-3; 9 bases align to TRBD1. Germline V CDR1 and CDR2: SQVTM, ANQGSEA. The CDR3 totals 16 residues. V was clipped by 6 bases and J by 4 bases; unmatched bases: 14. The CDR3 nucleotides are TGCAGCGTACTAGGCGGACAGGGGAGGGGCCCAGATACGCAGTATTTT. It specifies CSVLGGQGRGPDTQYF.

The rearrangement joins TRBV13 to TRBJ1-2; no reliable D call. The CDR3 consists of 15 residues. With 5 bases removed from V and 5 bases from J, the gap between germline ends came to 18 bases. Germline CDR1 is PRHDT and CDR2 is FYEKMQ (reference sequence). In DNA form, the CDR3 reads TGTGCCAGCAGCCCGCGGGTGGACGGTTCGTATGGCTACACCTTC. This codes for CASSPRVDGSYGYTF. Using reference TRBV13 and TRBJ1-2 for the parts outside the CDR3, the full variable domain is AAGVIQSPRHLIKEKRETATLKCYPIPRHDTVYWYQQGPGQDPQFLISFYEKMQSDKGSIPDRFSAQQFSDYHSELNMSSLELGDSALYFCASSPRVDGSYGYTFGSGTRLTVV.

This clone occurred a few times. The chain recombines TRBV29-1 with TRBJ2-3, with unresolved D. V was trimmed by 6 bases and J by 6 bases, leaving 13 bases between them. This CDR3 has 12 residues. Germline V gene data show CDR1 as SQVTM and CDR2 as ANQGSEA. The chain's CDR3 is CSVLPPPDTQYF. In DNA, the CDR3 is TGCAGCGTCCTTCCCCCCCCGGATACGCAGTATTTT.

This clone was picked up a small number of times. The rearrangement joins TRBV4-2 to TRBJ2-5; D not certain. Trimming cost V 0 bases and J 9 bases, with 8 bases left between them. Germline CDR1 and CDR2: LGHNA and YNFKEQ. The CDR3 length is 12 residues. CDR3 residues: CASSQEGSPQYF. The CDR3, as DNA: TGTGCCAGCAGCCAAGAGGGTTCGCCCCAGTACTTC.

The V gene is TRBV4-2, the J gene TRBJ1-4; perhaps TRBD1 as D (6 bases). CDR1 LGHNA and CDR2 YNFKEQ come from the germline V gene. The CDR3 sequence is 14 residues long. V lost 2 bases and J lost 4, with 8 bases in between. This CDR3 reads CASSQTGSNEKLFF. As DNA, the CDR3 is TGTGCCAGCAGCCAAACAGGGAGTAATGAAAAACTGTTTTTT.

This clone was picked up a small number of times. The V gene is TRBV11-2, the J gene TRBJ1-5; D is uncertain. The V gene lost 2 bases and the J gene lost 0 bases, with 8 bases spanning the gap. The CDR3 runs to 15 residues. The germline CDR1 and CDR2 sequences are SGHAT and FQNNGV. CDR3 amino acids: CASSLSADSNQPQHF. The CDR3 region has the DNA TGTGCCAGCAGCTTATCGGCGGATAGCAATCAGCCCCAGCATTTT.

The rearrangement links TRBV13 to TRBJ1-5; TRBD1 might be the D (5 bases). CDR3 length: 12 residues. Between the trimmed V and J ends, which lost 2 bases and 7 bases, there was a span of 6 bases. Germline values: CDR1 PRHDT, CDR2 FYEKMQ (reference sequence). In nucleotides, the CDR3 is TGTGCCAGCAGCTTACAGGGACAGCCCCAGCATTTT. Its protein is CASSLQGQPQHF.

This clone was counted a few times. V usage is TRBV29-1 and J usage is TRBJ2-7, with TRBD1 as a possible D gene (6 bases). Germline-derived CDR1 and CDR2 are SQVTM and ANQGSEA. CDR3 length equals 14 residues. Trimming pared 1 base from V and 3 bases from J, leaving 13 bases between. In DNA, the CDR3 is TGCAGCGTTGAAGTGGACAGTTTTGGCTACGAGCAGTACTTC. Its translation is CSVEVDSFGYEQYF.

The chain is built from TRBV29-1 and TRBJ2-7; D may be TRBD1 or TRBD2 (6 bases each). Germline CDR1 SQVTM, CDR2 ANQGSEA. V dropped 6 bases and J dropped 2 bases, with 17 bases sitting between them. The length of the CDR3 is 14 residues. CDR3 nucleotide sequence: TGCAGCGTCCGAGGGGGGACCGGGGCCTACGAGCAGTACTTC. It translates to CSVRGGTGAYEQYF.

V is TRBV4-1 and J is TRBJ2-3; no firm D call. Germline CDR1 is MGHRA and CDR2 is YSYEKL. CDR3 size: 11 residues. V lost 3 bases to trimming and J lost 2 bases, with 0 bases between them. In DNA, the CDR3 is TGCGCCAGCAGCCACACAGATACGCAGTATTTT. It specifies CASSHTDTQYF.